This TCR beta chain was sequenced in a study of blood T cell repertoires in COVID-19. Study-level background: Material from acute and convalescent COVID-19 was sourced from the United States, Italy and Spain.

V was clipped by 9 bases and J by 11 bases, with 17 bases between them. In germline, CDR1 is ENHRY, CDR2 SYGVKD. CDR3 length: 12 residues. Authors' data handling: Amplification from reference gene primers served as the basis for estimated nucleated cell counts. Profiled with immunoSEQ multiplex PCR; TCRdb holds only in-frame clones, not every one. Clone size and V and J calls were adopted from that table, with D and trimming inferred from the DNA. The profile covers about 150,000 clones, with 86% appearing a single time and roughly 4% taken by the ten largest. The V gene is TRBV10-3, the J gene TRBJ1-3; the D gene is possibly TRBD1 (5 bases). The TCR sequence derives from a man in his forties or fifties who had recovered from COVID-19. Sequenced sample: PBMCs or T cells enriched from blood (not recorded which). CDR3 loop: CAIYARVSPIYF. The CDR3 region has the DNA TGTGCCATATATGCCAGGGTGAGCCCCATATATTTT.